The TCR beta chain described here comes from a study of cytomegalovirus exposure and HLA in healthy donors. The primer mix had 60 Vbeta and 13 Jbeta primers. Data came from immunoSEQ multiplex PCR; TCRdb stores just in-frame clones and leaves some out. This repertoire shows tens of thousands of clones, roughly 86% found once; its top ten account for over 8.5%. Study results and limitations: Cytomegalovirus association was assigned to more than 150 TCR beta chains.

As to this clone: No antigen is known for it.

V lost 3 bases, J lost 8 bases, and 4 bases stayed unmatched. The CDR3 contains 15 residues. Germline V gene lookup returns CDR1 SEHNR and CDR2 FQNEAQ (reference sequence). The rearrangement uses TRBV7-9 and TRBJ1-4, with 12 bases matching TRBD1. Source material: PBMCs. The TCR was taken from a man aged 30-40 years in good health and CMV-seropositive. Here the CDR3 DNA reads TGTGCCAGCAGCTTGGGACAGGGGGCGGAGGAAAAACTGTTTTTT. Translating gives CASSLGQGAEEKLFF.